A selection of T cell receptor beta chains follows, all from one sample in a study of CD8 T cells in Susac syndrome. TCRdb independently ran MiXCR on the immunoSEQ multiplex PCR reads; one entry per CDR3 protein. In the table there are about 200,000 distinct CDR3 sequences, about 95% of which are singletons. Material: CD4+ T cells from PBMCs. The receptors originated from a human donor with multiple sclerosis. CDR3s include the opening cysteine and the closing phenylalanine or tryptophan. D genes are given only for firm matches. Part of the rows lack a size; the others show once, few, many or a class for expanded clones.

CDR3: CSAERGYNEQFF; DNA: TGCAGTGCGGAGCGGGGCTACAATGAGCAGTTCTTC; D: TRBD2; size: NA; J: TRBJ2-1; V: TRBV20-1
CDR3: CASRYSRFQETQYF; DNA: TGTGCCAGCAGGTACAGTAGGTTCCAAGAGACCCAGTACTTC; D: NA; size: NA; J: TRBJ2-5; V: TRBV27
CDR3: CASSWDSDGYTF; DNA: TGTGCCAGCAGCTGGGACTCCGATGGCTACACCTTC; D: NA; size: few; J: TRBJ1-2; V: TRBV5-4
CDR3: CASSSTTSGVRSYNEQFF; DNA: TGTGCCAGCAGTTCGACGACTAGCGGAGTGAGATCCTACAATGAGCAGTTCTTC; D: TRBD2; size: NA; J: TRBJ2-1; V: TRBV12-3/TRBV12-4
CDR3: CSAPTSGGNQETQYF; DNA: TGCAGCGCTCCCACTAGCGGGGGGAACCAAGAGACCCAGTACTTC; D: TRBD2; size: NA; J: TRBJ2-5; V: TRBV29-1
CDR3: CSVPAGTGNTEAFF; DNA: TGCAGCGTGCCAGCCGGGACAGGGAACACTGAAGCTTTCTTT; D: TRBD1; size: NA; J: TRBJ1-1; V: TRBV29-1
CDR3: CASSLIGWAEAFF; DNA: TGTGCCAGCAGCTTAATAGGGTGGGCTGAAGCTTTCTTT; D: NA; size: NA; J: TRBJ1-1; V: TRBV7-9
CDR3: CASSQLDRSHNEQFF; DNA: TGTGCCAGCAGCCAGTTGGACAGGTCCCACAATGAGCAGTTCTTC; D: TRBD1; size: NA; J: TRBJ2-1; V: TRBV3-1
CDR3: CASSQVPDSFYEQYF; DNA: TGTGCCAGCAGCCAAGTCCCGGACAGTTTCTACGAGCAGTACTTC; D: NA; size: NA; J: TRBJ2-7; V: TRBV14
CDR3: CASSIRDLQAFF; DNA: TGTGCCAGTAGTATACGGGACCTCCAAGCTTTCTTT; D: NA; size: NA; J: TRBJ1-1; V: TRBV19
CDR3: CASSQVLAGYNNEQFF; DNA: TGTGCCAGCAGCCAAGTTCTAGCGGGATACAACAATGAGCAGTTCTTC; D: TRBD2; size: NA; J: TRBJ2-1; V: TRBV3-1
CDR3: CSVEGQGYGYTF; DNA: TGCAGCGTTGAAGGACAGGGTTATGGCTACACCTTC; D: TRBD1; size: NA; J: TRBJ1-2; V: TRBV29-1
CDR3: CASSFRASGYNEQFF; DNA: TGCGCCAGCAGCTTTAGGGCTAGCGGTTACAATGAGCAGTTCTTC; D: TRBD2; size: NA; J: TRBJ2-1; V: TRBV5-1
CDR3: CASSSFDNEQFF; DNA: TGTGCCAGCAGTTCCTTCGACAATGAGCAGTTCTTC; D: NA; size: once; J: TRBJ2-1; V: TRBV9
CDR3: CASSGRGHEQYF; DNA: TGTGCCAGCAGCGGACGTGGCCACGAGCAGTACTTC; D: NA; size: NA; J: TRBJ2-7; V: TRBV9
CDR3: CASSVALGPTYEQYF; DNA: TGTGCCAGCAGCGTAGCACTAGGACCTACCTATGAGCAGTACTTC; D: NA; size: NA; J: TRBJ2-7; V: TRBV9
CDR3: CATSRVRSSLTEAFF; DNA: TGTGCCACCAGCAGAGTGCGCAGCTCTCTAACTGAAGCTTTCTTT; D: NA; size: NA; J: TRBJ1-1; V: TRBV15
CDR3: CASSYGAGANVLTF; DNA: TGTGCCAGCAGTTACGGGGCTGGGGCCAACGTCCTGACTTTC; D: NA; size: NA; J: TRBJ2-6; V: TRBV6-5
CDR3: CSVELRTVHTEAFF; DNA: TGCAGCGTTGAGCTACGGACAGTTCACACTGAAGCTTTCTTT; D: NA; size: once; J: TRBJ1-1; V: TRBV29-1
CDR3: CASSSQQNTEAFF; DNA: TGTGCCAGCAGCTCCCAACAGAACACTGAAGCTTTCTTT; D: NA; size: NA; J: TRBJ1-1; V: TRBV7-3
CDR3: CASSKQGRNTEAFF; DNA: TGTGCCAGCAGCAAACAGGGTAGGAACACTGAAGCTTTCTTT; D: NA; size: NA; J: TRBJ1-1; V: TRBV9
CDR3: CASSPGQIYNEQFF; DNA: TGTGCCAGCAGCCCGGGACAGATATACAATGAGCAGTTCTTC; D: TRBD1; size: NA; J: TRBJ2-1; V: TRBV11-2
CDR3: CASSQDTGQRTYF; DNA: TGCGCCAGCAGCCAAGATACGGGGCAACGGACGTACTTC; D: NA; size: NA; J: TRBJ2-4; V: TRBV4-1
CDR3: CASGSTYNTDTQYF; DNA: TGTGCTAGTGGTTCAACCTACAACACAGATACGCAGTATTTT; D: NA; size: NA; J: TRBJ2-3; V: TRBV12-5
CDR3: CASSQEGHTYEQYF; DNA: TGTGCCAGCAGCCAAGAAGGACACACCTACGAGCAGTACTTC; D: NA; size: NA; J: TRBJ2-7; V: TRBV4-2